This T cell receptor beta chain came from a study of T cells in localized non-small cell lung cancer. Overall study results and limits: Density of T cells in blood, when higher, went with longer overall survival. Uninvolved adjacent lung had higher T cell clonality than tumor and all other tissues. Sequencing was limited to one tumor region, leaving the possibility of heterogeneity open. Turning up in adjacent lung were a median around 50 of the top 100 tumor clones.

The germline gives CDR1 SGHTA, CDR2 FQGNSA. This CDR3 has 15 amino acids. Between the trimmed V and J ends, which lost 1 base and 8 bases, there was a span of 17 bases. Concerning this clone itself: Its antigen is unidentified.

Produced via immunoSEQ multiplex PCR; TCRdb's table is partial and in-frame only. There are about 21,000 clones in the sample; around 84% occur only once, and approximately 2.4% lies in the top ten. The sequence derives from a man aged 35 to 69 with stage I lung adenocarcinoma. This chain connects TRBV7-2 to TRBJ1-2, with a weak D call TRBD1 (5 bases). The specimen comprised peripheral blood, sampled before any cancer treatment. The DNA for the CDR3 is TGTGCCAGCAGCTTAGATGGGGGACCCGCGAGGGGCTACACCTTC. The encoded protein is CASSLDGGPARGYTF.